This T cell receptor beta chain derives from a study of identical twins. Regarding the study as a whole: Cord blood beta clonotypes that were abundant carried fewer insertions, and memory repertoires showed no such trend. The conclusions drew on cross-sectional statistical analysis instead of tracking the same donors. Twins showed weaker excess sharing in their beta out-of-frame sequences.

In every case, the donor was a healthy Caucasian. Each CDR3 protein gets one entry after TCRdb re-called the 5' RACE reads with MiXCR. The table records hundreds of thousands of distinct CDR3 sequences, 8% to 9% of them present only once. This clonotype came up a few times. As yet, its antigen is unknown. The sample was also linked to a second study, of yellow fever vaccine responses in identical twins.

Sequencing was performed on PBMCs. This TCR was sampled from a woman aged 18-29 years in good health.

The CDR3, as DNA: TGTGCCAGCAGTTTAGATGGACAGGGAGTCGGGATAAACATTCAGTACTTC. Protein: CASSLDGQGVGINIQYF. The chain uses TRBV27 and TRBJ2-4; 8 bases are shared with TRBD1. V lost 2 bases, J lost 6 bases, and 12 bases stayed unmatched. The length of the CDR3 is 17 residues. Germline V CDR1 and CDR2: MNHEY, SMNVEV (reference sequence).